This entry lists 2 T cell receptor beta chains sequenced from one sample in a study of blood T cell repertoires in COVID-19. This table comes from immunoSEQ multiplex PCR, and its TCRdb copy is limited to in-frame clones, with some not included. The sample comprises some 390,000 clones, around 87% of which are singletons, and 2.5% to 3.5% rests with the top ten. Sequencing used peripheral blood. These receptor sequences come from a human donor in a cohort sampled during active COVID-19.

This clone was seen a handful of times. The chain combines TRBV28 with TRBJ1-2, with D tentatively TRBD1 (5 bases). The V and J ends lost 5 bases and 5 bases respectively, with 18 bases between them. The germline V gene has CDR1 MDHEN and CDR2 SYDVKM. The CDR3 is made up of 15 amino acids. The CDR3 spells CASSNPGLGHYGYTF. The CDR3 nucleotides read TGTGCCAGCAGTAACCCGGGCCTGGGGCATTATGGCTACACCTTC.

The chain joins TRBV2 to TRBJ1-5; the match to TRBD1 covers 10 bases. CDR1 SNHLY and CDR2 FYNNEI come from the germline V gene. The CDR3 runs to 16 residues. V shed 5 bases, J shed 0 bases, and the junction held 4 bases outside the gene matches. DNA of the CDR3: TGTGCCAGCAGTCAGACAGGGGGCTTTAGCAATCAGCCCCAGCATTTT. Its translation: CASSQTGGFSNQPQHF.